This TCR beta chain came from a study of shared clonotypes between healthy human individuals. Comment on this clone: What it binds is unknown.

Germline values: CDR1 MDHEN, CDR2 SYDVKM. V lost 1 base, J lost 4 bases, and 5 bases lay in between. This CDR3 spans 13 amino acids. It was CD45RO-negative cells, positively selected for CCR7, that made up naive CD8 cells, with terminally differentiated effector memory CD45RA+ cells excluded. Genomic DNA of each subset was evenly split across several immunoSEQ plates. Assay: immunoSEQ multiplex PCR; the TCRdb copy retains only in-frame clones and omits some. The sample shows about 2.1 million clones, around 93% of them seen only once. Study findings and constraints: Non-shared clonotypes were found to have lower generation probabilities than the clonotypes that were shared by all four of the sorted-subset donors. Researchers found naive subsets generally carried larger estimated richness than memory subsets. Only blood was sampled; tissue repertoires likely differ.

The sequenced sample was naive CD8+ T cells from PBMCs. This clonotype was sampled from a man between 18 and 35 years old in good health. Some clones in this sample may be carry-over from other donors' samples. The rearrangement links TRBV28 to TRBJ1-3, with D hard to call. The CDR3 loop reads CASSLYQGNTIYF. CDR3 sequence (DNA): TGTGCCAGCAGTTTATATCAGGGAAACACCATATATTTT.